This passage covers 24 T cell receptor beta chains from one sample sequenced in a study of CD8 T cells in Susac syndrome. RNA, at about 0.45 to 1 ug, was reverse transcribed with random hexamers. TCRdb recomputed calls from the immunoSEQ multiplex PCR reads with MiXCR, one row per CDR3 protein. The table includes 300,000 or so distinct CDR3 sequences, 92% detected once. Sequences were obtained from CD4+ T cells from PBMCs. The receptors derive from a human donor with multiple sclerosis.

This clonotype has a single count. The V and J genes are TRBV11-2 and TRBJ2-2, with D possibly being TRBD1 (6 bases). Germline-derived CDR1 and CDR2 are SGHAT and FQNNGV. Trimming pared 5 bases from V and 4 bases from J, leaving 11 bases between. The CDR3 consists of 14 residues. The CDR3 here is CASSTGLGTGELFF. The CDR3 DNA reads TGTGCCAGCAGCACAGGGTTGGGCACCGGGGAGCTGTTTTTT.

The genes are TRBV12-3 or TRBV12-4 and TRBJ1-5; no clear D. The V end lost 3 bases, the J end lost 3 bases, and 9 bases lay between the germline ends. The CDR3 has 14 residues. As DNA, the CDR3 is TGTGCCAGCAGTTTTGGAGGGATCAATCAGCCCCAGCATTTT. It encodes CASSFGGINQPQHF.

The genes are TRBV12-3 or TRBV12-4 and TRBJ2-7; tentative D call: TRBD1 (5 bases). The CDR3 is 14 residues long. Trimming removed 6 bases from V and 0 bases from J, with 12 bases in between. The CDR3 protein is CASRDSWSSYEQYF. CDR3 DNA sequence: TGTGCCAGCAGAGACAGCTGGAGCTCCTACGAGCAGTACTTC.

The CDR3 here is CASSLDWTYLNEQFF. CDR3 DNA sequence: TGTGCCAGCAGCTTAGATTGGACATATTTGAATGAGCAGTTCTTC. This chain connects TRBV11-2 to TRBJ2-1; D possibly corresponds to TRBD1 (5 bases). V lost 0 bases and J lost 7, with 13 bases in between. Per germline, CDR1 SGHAT and CDR2 FQNNGV. This CDR3 spans 15 amino acids.

CDR3 residues: CASSYDLKRTEQFF. The CDR3 coding sequence is TGTGCCAGCAGTTACGACCTCAAAAGGACTGAGCAGTTCTTC. The rearrangement uses TRBV6-6 and TRBJ2-1; D call uncertain. The V gene lost 2 bases and the J gene lost 9 bases, with 14 bases spanning the gap. CDR3 size: 14 residues. Looked up from germline, CDR1 is MNHNY and CDR2 is SVGAGI (reference sequence).

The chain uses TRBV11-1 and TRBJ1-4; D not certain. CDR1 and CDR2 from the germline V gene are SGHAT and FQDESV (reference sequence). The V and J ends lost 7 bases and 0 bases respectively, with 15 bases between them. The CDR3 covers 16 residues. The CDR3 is CASTTGRSSTNEKLFF. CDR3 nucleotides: TGTGCCAGCACCACCGGACGGTCCTCAACTAATGAAAAACTGTTTTTT.

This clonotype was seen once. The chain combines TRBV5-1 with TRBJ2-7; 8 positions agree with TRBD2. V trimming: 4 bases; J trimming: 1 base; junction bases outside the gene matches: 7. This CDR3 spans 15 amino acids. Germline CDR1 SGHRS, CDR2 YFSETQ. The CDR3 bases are TGCGCCAGCAGCATAGATAGCGGGACATCCTACGAGCAGTACTTC. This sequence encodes CASSIDSGTSYEQYF.

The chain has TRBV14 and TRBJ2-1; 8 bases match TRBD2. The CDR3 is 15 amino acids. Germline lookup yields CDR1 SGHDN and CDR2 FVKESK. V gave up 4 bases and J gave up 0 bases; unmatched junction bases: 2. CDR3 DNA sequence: TGTGCCAGCAGCCGGCGGGGGGACTCCTACAATGAGCAGTTCTTC. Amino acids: CASSRRGDSYNEQFF.

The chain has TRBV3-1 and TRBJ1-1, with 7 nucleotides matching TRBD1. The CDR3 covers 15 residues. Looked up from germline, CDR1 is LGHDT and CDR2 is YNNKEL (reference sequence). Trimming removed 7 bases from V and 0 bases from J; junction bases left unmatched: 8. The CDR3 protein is CASNIMGQMNTEAFF. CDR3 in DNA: TGTGCCAGCAACATAATGGGACAGATGAACACTGAAGCTTTCTTT.

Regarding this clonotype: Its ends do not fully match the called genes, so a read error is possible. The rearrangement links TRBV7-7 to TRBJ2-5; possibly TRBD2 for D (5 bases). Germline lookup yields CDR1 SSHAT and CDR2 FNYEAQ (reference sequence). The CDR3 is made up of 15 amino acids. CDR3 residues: CASSAQRYGGETQYF. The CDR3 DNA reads TGTGCTAGCAGCGCGCAACGGTACGGCGGGGAGACCCAGTACTTC. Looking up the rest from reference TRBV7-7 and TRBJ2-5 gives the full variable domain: GAGVSQSPRYKVTKRGQDVTLRCDPISSHATLYWYQQALGQGPEFLTYFNYEAQPDKSGLPSDRFSAERPEGSISTLTIQRTEQRDSAMYRCASSAQRYGGETQYFGPGTRLLVL.

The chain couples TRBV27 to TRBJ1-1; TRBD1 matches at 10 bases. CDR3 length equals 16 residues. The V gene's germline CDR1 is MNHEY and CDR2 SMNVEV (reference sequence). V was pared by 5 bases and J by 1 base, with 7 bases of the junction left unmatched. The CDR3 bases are TGTGCCAGCAGTGGGGTCGGGACAGGGGAGAACACTGAAGCTTTCTTT. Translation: CASSGVGTGENTEAFF.

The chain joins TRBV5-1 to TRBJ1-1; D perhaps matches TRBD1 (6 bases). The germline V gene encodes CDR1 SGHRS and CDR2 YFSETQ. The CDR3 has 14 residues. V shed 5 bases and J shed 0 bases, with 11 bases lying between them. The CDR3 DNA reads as TGCGCCAGCAGACAAGGACAGATGAACACTGAAGCTTTCTTT. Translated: CASRQGQMNTEAFF.

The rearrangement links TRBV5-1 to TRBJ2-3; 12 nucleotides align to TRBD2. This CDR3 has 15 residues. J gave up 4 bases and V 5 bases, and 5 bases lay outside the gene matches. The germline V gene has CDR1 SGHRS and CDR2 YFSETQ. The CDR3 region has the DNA TGCGCCAGCAGGCCCGGGACTAGCGGGCCAGATACGCAGTATTTT. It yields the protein CASRPGTSGPDTQYF. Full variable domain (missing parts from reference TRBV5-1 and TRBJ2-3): KAGVTQTPRYLIKTRGQQVTLSCSPISGHRSVSWYQQTPGQGLQFLFEYFSETQRNKGNFPGRFSGRQFSNSRSEMNVSTLELGDSALYLCASRPGTSGPDTQYFGPGTRLTVL.

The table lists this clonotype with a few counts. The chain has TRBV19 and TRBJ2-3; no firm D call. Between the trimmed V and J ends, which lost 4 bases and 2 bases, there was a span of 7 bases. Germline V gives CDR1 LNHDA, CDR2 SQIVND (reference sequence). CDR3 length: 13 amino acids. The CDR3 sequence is CASSRVLTDTQYF. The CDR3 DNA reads TGTGCCAGTAGTAGAGTCCTCACAGATACGCAGTATTTT. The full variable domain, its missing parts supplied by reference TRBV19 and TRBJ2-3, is DGGITQSPKYLFRKEGQNVTLSCEQNLNHDAMYWYRQDPGQGLRLIYYSQIVNDFQKGDIAEGYSVSREKKESFPLTVTSAQKNPTAFYLCASSRVLTDTQYFGPGTRLTVL.

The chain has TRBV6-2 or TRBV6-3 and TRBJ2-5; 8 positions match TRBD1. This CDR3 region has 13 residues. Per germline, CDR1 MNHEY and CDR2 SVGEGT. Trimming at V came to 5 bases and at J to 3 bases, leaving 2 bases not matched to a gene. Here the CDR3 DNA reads TGTGCCAGCAGTGAGACAGGGGAAGAGACCCAGTACTTC. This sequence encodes CASSETGEETQYF.

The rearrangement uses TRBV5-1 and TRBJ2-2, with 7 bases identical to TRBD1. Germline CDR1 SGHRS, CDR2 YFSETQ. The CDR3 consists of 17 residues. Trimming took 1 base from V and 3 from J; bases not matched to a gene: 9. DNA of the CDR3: TGCGCCAGCAGCTTGAAGGCGACAGGGAAATACACCGGGGAGCTGTTTTTT. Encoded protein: CASSLKATGKYTGELFF.

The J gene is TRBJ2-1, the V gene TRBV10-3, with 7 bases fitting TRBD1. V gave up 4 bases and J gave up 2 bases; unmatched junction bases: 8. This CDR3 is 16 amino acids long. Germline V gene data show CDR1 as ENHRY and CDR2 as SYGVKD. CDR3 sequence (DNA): TGTGCCATCAGTGGGACAGGTCCAAAACCCTACAATGAGCAGTTCTTC. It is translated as CAISGTGPKPYNEQFF.

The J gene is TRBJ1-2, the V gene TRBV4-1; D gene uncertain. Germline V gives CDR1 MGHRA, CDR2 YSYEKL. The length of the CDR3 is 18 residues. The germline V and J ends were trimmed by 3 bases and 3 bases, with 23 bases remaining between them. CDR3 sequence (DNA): TGCGCCAGCAGCCATTCCCCGCCGACGAGGAATAAGGACTATGGCTACACCTTC. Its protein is CASSHSPPTRNKDYGYTF.

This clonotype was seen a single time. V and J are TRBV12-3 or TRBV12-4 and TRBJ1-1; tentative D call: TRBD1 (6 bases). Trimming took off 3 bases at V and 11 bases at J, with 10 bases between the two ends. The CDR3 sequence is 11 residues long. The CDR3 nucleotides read TGTGCCAGCAGTTTTGGGGGCATGGCTTTCTTT. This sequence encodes CASSFGGMAFF.

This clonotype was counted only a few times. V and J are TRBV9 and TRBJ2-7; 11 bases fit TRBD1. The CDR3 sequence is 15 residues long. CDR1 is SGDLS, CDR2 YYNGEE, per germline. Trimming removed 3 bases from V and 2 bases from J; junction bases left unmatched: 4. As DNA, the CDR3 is TGTGCCAGCAGCGCCCGGGACAGGGGGACCTACGAGCAGTACTTC. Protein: CASSARDRGTYEQYF. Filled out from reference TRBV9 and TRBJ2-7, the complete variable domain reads DSGVTQTPKHLITATGQRVTLRCSPRSGDLSVYWYQQSLDQGLQFLIQYYNGEERAKGNILERFSAQQFPDLHSELNLSSLELGDSALYFCASSARDRGTYEQYFGPGTRLTVT.

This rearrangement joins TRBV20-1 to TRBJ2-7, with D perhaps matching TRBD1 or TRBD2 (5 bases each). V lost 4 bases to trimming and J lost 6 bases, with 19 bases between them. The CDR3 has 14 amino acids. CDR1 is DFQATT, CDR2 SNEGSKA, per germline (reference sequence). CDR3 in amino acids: CSATRGPKGSEQYF. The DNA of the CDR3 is TGCAGTGCTACCCGGGGACCAAAAGGATCCGAGCAGTACTTC.

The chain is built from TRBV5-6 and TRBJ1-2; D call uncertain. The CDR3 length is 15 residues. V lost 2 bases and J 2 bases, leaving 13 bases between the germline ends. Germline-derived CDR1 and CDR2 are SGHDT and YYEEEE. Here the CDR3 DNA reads TGTGCCAGCAGCTTCTCGCTGGGGAGAAACTATGGCTACACCTTC. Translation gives CASSFSLGRNYGYTF.

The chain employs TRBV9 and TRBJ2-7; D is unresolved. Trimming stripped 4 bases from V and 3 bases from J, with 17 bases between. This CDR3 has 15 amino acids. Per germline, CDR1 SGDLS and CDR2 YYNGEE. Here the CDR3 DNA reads TGTGCCAGCAGCCTCGAAGCGAGAACCTTCTACGAGCAGTACTTC. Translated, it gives CASSLEARTFYEQYF.

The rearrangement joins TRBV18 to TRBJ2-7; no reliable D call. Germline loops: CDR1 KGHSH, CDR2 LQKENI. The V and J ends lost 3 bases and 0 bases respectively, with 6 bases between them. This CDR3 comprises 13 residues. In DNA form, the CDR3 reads TGTGCCAGCTCACCGTCAACCTCCTACGAGCAGTACTTC. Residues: CASSPSTSYEQYF. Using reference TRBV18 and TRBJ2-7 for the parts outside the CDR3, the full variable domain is NAGVMQNPRHLVRRRGQEARLRCSPMKGHSHVYWYRQLPEEGLKFMVYLQKENIIDESGMPKERFSAEFPKEGPSILRIQQVVRGDSAAYFCASSPSTSYEQYFGPGTRLTVT.